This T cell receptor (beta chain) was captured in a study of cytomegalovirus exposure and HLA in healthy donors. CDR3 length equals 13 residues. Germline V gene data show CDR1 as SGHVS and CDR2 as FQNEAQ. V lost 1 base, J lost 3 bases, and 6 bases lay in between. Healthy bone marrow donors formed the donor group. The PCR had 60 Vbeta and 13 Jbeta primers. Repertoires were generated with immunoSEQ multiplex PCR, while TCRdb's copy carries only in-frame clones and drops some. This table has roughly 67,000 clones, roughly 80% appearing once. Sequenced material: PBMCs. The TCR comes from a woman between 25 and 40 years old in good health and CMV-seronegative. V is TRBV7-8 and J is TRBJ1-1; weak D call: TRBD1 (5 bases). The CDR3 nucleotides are TGTGCCAGCAGCTTAGGGACACACACTGAAGCTTTCTTT. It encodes CASSLGTHTEAFF.